This is a list of T cell receptor beta chains from one sample in a study of blood T cells in healthy people across ages. TCRdb reprocessed the 5' RACE reads via MiXCR and lists one record per CDR3 protein. The sample contains fewer than 2,000,000 distinct CDR3 sequences, 30% to 35% of which appear only once. The sample taken for sequencing was blood. The receptors were gathered from a woman in her twenties or thirties in good health. CDR3s include the opening cysteine and the closing phenylalanine or tryptophan. The order of the fields is D gene, V gene, CDR3 length, clone size, J gene, CDR3 protein, CDR3 DNA. The D gene is left open where the match is weak. For some rows the clone size is stated as once, few or many, or as a class when expanded; others skip it.

d_call: -
v_call: TRBV15
cdr3_length: 16
clone_size: few
j_call: TRBJ2-7
cdr3_aa: CATSRALGLTQGEQYF
cdr3_nt: TGTGCCACCAGCAGAGCACTTGGACTAACCCAAGGGGAGCAGTACTTC

d_call: -
v_call: TRBV6-5
cdr3_length: 13
clone_size: -
j_call: TRBJ1-1
cdr3_aa: CASSYSKSTEAFF
cdr3_nt: TGTGCCAGCAGTTACTCGAAAAGCACTGAAGCTTTCTTT

d_call: TRBD1
v_call: TRBV9
cdr3_length: 13
clone_size: few
j_call: TRBJ1-4
cdr3_aa: CASTGQGSGKLFF
cdr3_nt: TGTGCCAGCACCGGACAGGGTTCCGGAAAACTGTTTTTT

d_call: TRBD2
v_call: TRBV7-8
cdr3_length: 14
clone_size: -
j_call: TRBJ2-1
cdr3_aa: CVSSLSGREGEQFF
cdr3_nt: TGTGTCAGCAGCCTTAGCGGGAGGGAAGGTGAGCAGTTCTTC

d_call: TRBD1
v_call: TRBV20-1
cdr3_length: 19
clone_size: few
j_call: TRBJ2-6
cdr3_aa: CSARALRTGGLAGANVLTF
cdr3_nt: TGCAGTGCTAGAGCCCTCCGGACAGGGGGTTTAGCTGGGGCCAACGTCCTGACTTTC

d_call: TRBD2
v_call: TRBV29-1
cdr3_length: 11
clone_size: -
j_call: TRBJ2-1
cdr3_aa: CSVPTSGEQFF
cdr3_nt: TGCAGCGTACCGACTAGCGGAGAGCAGTTCTTC

d_call: TRBD2
v_call: TRBV3-1
cdr3_length: 17
clone_size: -
j_call: TRBJ2-5
cdr3_aa: CTSSPGKGGRIPKTQYF
cdr3_nt: TGTACCAGCAGCCCAGGGAAAGGCGGGAGGATCCCGAAGACCCAGTACTTC

d_call: TRBD2
v_call: TRBV15
cdr3_length: 16
clone_size: -
j_call: TRBJ2-1
cdr3_aa: CATSDLREGPYNEQFF
cdr3_nt: TGTGCCACCAGCGACCTTCGGGAGGGCCCCTACAATGAGCAGTTCTTC

d_call: -
v_call: TRBV6-1
cdr3_length: 12
clone_size: few
j_call: TRBJ2-7
cdr3_aa: CASSEGNYEQYF
cdr3_nt: TGTGCCAGCAGTGAAGGAAACTACGAGCAGTACTTC

d_call: -
v_call: TRBV4-1
cdr3_length: 16
clone_size: -
j_call: TRBJ2-1
cdr3_aa: CASSQDRGAPSDEQFF
cdr3_nt: TGCGCCAGCAGCCAAGATCGTGGGGCGCCAAGCGATGAGCAGTTCTTC

d_call: TRBD1
v_call: TRBV4-1
cdr3_length: 16
clone_size: -
j_call: TRBJ1-2
cdr3_aa: CASSQGEGTGGYGYTF
cdr3_nt: TGCGCCAGCAGCCAAGGGGAGGGGACAGGAGGTTATGGCTACACCTTC

d_call: -
v_call: TRBV6-2/TRBV6-3
cdr3_length: 15
clone_size: -
j_call: TRBJ1-2
cdr3_aa: CASSRSTKDGYGYTF
cdr3_nt: TGTGCCAGCAGTCGATCGACCAAGGACGGCTATGGCTACACCTTC

d_call: TRBD1
v_call: TRBV2
cdr3_length: 12
clone_size: -
j_call: TRBJ2-7
cdr3_aa: CAQDRISYEQYF
cdr3_nt: TGTGCCCAGGACAGGATCTCCTACGAGCAGTACTTC

d_call: TRBD2
v_call: TRBV7-2
cdr3_length: 14
clone_size: -
j_call: TRBJ2-5
cdr3_aa: CASHIAGVQETQYF
cdr3_nt: TGTGCCAGCCATATAGCGGGGGTTCAAGAGACCCAGTACTTC

d_call: -
v_call: TRBV20-1
cdr3_length: 12
clone_size: -
j_call: TRBJ1-1
cdr3_aa: CSARPGATEAFF
cdr3_nt: TGCAGTGCTAGACCCGGGGCGACTGAAGCTTTCTTT

d_call: -
v_call: TRBV28
cdr3_length: 16
clone_size: -
j_call: TRBJ2-7
cdr3_aa: CASSFGSVGPLYEQYF
cdr3_nt: TGTGCCAGCAGTTTCGGATCCGTTGGCCCTCTTTACGAGCAGTACTTC

d_call: -
v_call: TRBV7-8
cdr3_length: 17
clone_size: -
j_call: TRBJ1-6
cdr3_aa: CASSPRVESSYNSPLHF
cdr3_nt: TGTGCCAGCAGCCCCCGGGTCGAGAGCTCCTATAATTCACCCCTCCACTTT

d_call: TRBD1
v_call: TRBV7-2
cdr3_length: 16
clone_size: -
j_call: TRBJ1-5
cdr3_aa: CASSFNSGTGMWPQHF
cdr3_nt: TGTGCCAGCAGCTTCAATTCCGGGACAGGGATGTGGCCCCAGCATTTT

d_call: TRBD1
v_call: TRBV7-6
cdr3_length: 21
clone_size: few
j_call: TRBJ1-2
cdr3_aa: CASSLSRVPGTGGERWYGYTF
cdr3_nt: TGTGCCAGCAGCTTGAGCCGGGTCCCCGGGACAGGGGGCGAGAGATGGTATGGCTACACCTTC

d_call: -
v_call: TRBV15
cdr3_length: 17
clone_size: few
j_call: TRBJ2-7
cdr3_aa: CATSRDPLAGGGYEQYF
cdr3_nt: TGTGCCACCAGCAGAGATCCCCTAGCAGGTGGGGGATACGAGCAGTACTTC